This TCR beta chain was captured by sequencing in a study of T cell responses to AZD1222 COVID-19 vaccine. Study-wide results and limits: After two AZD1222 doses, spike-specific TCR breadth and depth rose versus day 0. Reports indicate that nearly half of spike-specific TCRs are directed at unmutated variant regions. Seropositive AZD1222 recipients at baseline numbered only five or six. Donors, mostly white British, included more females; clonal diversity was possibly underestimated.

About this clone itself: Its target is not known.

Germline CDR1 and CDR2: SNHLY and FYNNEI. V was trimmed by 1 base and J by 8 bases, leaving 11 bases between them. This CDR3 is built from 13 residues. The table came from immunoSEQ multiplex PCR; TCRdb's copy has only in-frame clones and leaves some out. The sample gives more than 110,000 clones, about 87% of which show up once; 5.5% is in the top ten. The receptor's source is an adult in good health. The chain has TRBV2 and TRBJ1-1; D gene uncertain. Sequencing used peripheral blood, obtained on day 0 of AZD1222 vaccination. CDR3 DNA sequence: TGTGCCAGCAGTGAAGAGGTTGACAAAGAAGCTTTCTTT. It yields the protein CASSEEVDKEAFF.